Reported below is one TCR beta chain. The antigen is undetermined. The genes and germline here are from mouse. The read ends 4 residues shy of where the CDR3 ends; the end is completed using the germline J gene. Pooled cells of cutaneous lymph node origin were sorted on CD4, CD8alpha, NKG2D, NKG2ACE and other markers. This sample is part of a study of CD8+ T cells in alopecia areata. Study-wide findings and caveats: Clonality was higher in lesional than normal scalp, especially in alopecia totalis/universalis.

Sequencing templates came from extracted RNA that was reverse transcribed into cDNA. TCRdb's copy holds only in-frame clones and misses some; the assay was immunoSEQ multiplex PCR. The specimen has about 300,000 clones, none found just once. This CDR3 has 17 amino acids. Germline CDR1 reads SGHSN; CDR2 reads HYEKVE. This sequence originates from a C3H/HeJ mouse with alopecia areata. Mice of this strain are of MHC haplotype H2-k. V gene TRBV12-1 combines with J gene TRBJ2-1; 10 nucleotides align to TRBD2. Sequences were obtained from CD4+ T cells sorted from a lymph node. The CDR3 bases that were read are TGTGCCAGCTCTCTCGTTCCCCCTGGGGGGGCGCAGGCT. This sequence encodes CASSLVPPGGAQA. The full CDR3 protein reads CASSLVPPGGAQAEQFF.